The 20 T cell receptor beta chains reported below all come from one sample, sequenced in a study of blood T cell repertoires in COVID-19. Sequencing used immunoSEQ multiplex PCR; TCRdb keeps in-frame clones, though not all of them. The sample records roughly 69,000 clones, around 80% being singletons. Sequencing was carried out using peripheral blood. Every receptor here comes from a human donor in a cohort sampled during active COVID-19.

The chain carries TRBV4-3 and TRBJ2-3, with D tentatively TRBD2 (6 bases). In germline, CDR1 is LGHNA, CDR2 YSLEER. V lost 0 bases and J 5 bases, leaving 12 bases between the germline ends. The CDR3 length is 15 residues. This CDR3 is CASSQESSEGDTQYF. Written as DNA, the CDR3 is TGCGCCAGCAGCCAAGAGTCTAGCGAAGGAGATACGCAGTATTTT.

CDR3 sequence (DNA): TGTGCCAGTACCACAGGTTCGTCAGGAAACACCATATATTTT. Translating it yields CASTTGSSGNTIYF. This chain uses TRBV19 with TRBJ1-3; TRBD1 is a possible D gene (5 bases). Germline V gene lookup returns CDR1 LNHDA and CDR2 SQIVND (reference sequence). CDR3 length: 14 amino acids. V was cut by 7 bases and J by 4 bases, with 14 bases left in between.

The rearrangement links TRBV30 to TRBJ2-1; 8 bases agree with TRBD1. Germline V lookup: CDR1 GTSNPN, CDR2 SVGIG (reference sequence). CDR3 size: 14 residues. The J segment lost 6 bases and the V segment lost 2 bases, leaving 6 bases of the junction unmatched. CDR3 sequence: CAWSTGGNLNEQFF. The CDR3 DNA follows: TGTGCCTGGAGTACAGGGGGAAACCTCAATGAGCAGTTCTTC.

Only a few counts were recorded for this clone. J is TRBJ1-1 and V is TRBV27; the D is unclear. Germline CDR1 is MNHEY and CDR2 is SMNVEV (reference sequence). There are 15 residues in the CDR3. V was trimmed by 0 bases and J by 1 base, leaving 9 bases between them. DNA of the CDR3: TGTGCCAGCAGTTTATCCTCCGCAGAGAACACTGAAGCTTTCTTT. It yields the protein CASSLSSAENTEAFF.

The rearrangement joins TRBV4-1 to TRBJ2-3, with D hard to call. The CDR3 length is 14 residues. V was clipped by 1 base and J by 1 base, with 6 bases between them. Per germline, CDR1 MGHRA and CDR2 YSYEKL. CDR3 in DNA: TGCGCCAGCAGCCAAGTCTCCCGCACAGATACGCAGTATTTT. Residues: CASSQVSRTDTQYF.

The chain carries TRBV11-2 and TRBJ2-7; D is perhaps TRBD1 (5 bases). Germline V gene sequence: CDR1 SGHAT, CDR2 FQNNGV. This CDR3 has 13 amino acids. V lost 1 base and J lost 3, with 7 bases in between. This CDR3 is CASSLATDYEQYF. For the CDR3, the DNA is TGTGCCAGCAGCTTAGCGACAGACTACGAGCAGTACTTC.

This clone appeared a single time. CDR3 nucleotides: TGTGCCACCAGCCAGGGATTCTCTGGGGCCAACGTCCTGACTTTC. Translated: CATSQGFSGANVLTF. The chain is built from TRBV24-1 and TRBJ2-6; possibly TRBD1 for D (5 bases). Trimming took off 7 bases at V and 0 bases at J, with 9 bases between the two ends. Germline V gene data show CDR1 as KGHDR and CDR2 as SFDVKD. This CDR3 is built from 15 residues.

V gene TRBV9 combines with J gene TRBJ2-5; 12 nucleotides line up with TRBD2. This CDR3 is built from 15 residues. The J segment lost 2 bases and the V segment lost 4 bases, leaving 3 bases of the junction unmatched. Germline values: CDR1 SGDLS, CDR2 YYNGEE. CDR3 DNA: TGTGCCAGCAGCCGCCTAGCGGGGGGGCAAGAGACCCAGTACTTC. This encodes CASSRLAGGQETQYF.

V gene TRBV19 combines with J gene TRBJ1-1; D uncertain. The germline V and J ends were trimmed by 5 bases and 8 bases, with 15 bases remaining between them. The V gene's germline CDR1 is LNHDA and CDR2 SQIVND (reference sequence). CDR3 length: 13 amino acids. CDR3 amino acids: CASSSVYGEEAFF. Here the CDR3 DNA reads TGTGCCAGTAGTTCGGTTTACGGAGAAGAAGCTTTCTTT.

The table lists this clone with a count of one. The chain joins TRBV20-1 to TRBJ2-1, with a tentative D call TRBD2 (5 bases). V shed 3 bases and J shed 9 bases, with 9 bases lying between them. The CDR3 runs 11 residues. The germline V gene has CDR1 DFQATT and CDR2 SNEGSKA (reference sequence). The CDR3 loop reads CSASLAPEQFF. The CDR3 DNA follows: TGCAGTGCTAGTCTAGCCCCTGAGCAGTTCTTC.

V gene TRBV5-4 combines with J gene TRBJ2-7, with D perhaps TRBD1 (6 bases). The CDR3 covers 15 residues. Looked up from germline, CDR1 is SGHNT and CDR2 is YYREEE (reference sequence). V was pared by 0 bases and J by 1 base, with 11 bases between. The CDR3 DNA sequence: TGTGCCAGCAGCTTGGTAACAGGGCTTTCCTACGAGCAGTACTTC. Its translation is CASSLVTGLSYEQYF.

The V and J genes are TRBV29-1 and TRBJ2-1; no reliable D call. This CDR3 has 13 residues. The germline CDR1 and CDR2 sequences are SQVTM and ANQGSEA. Trimming took 5 bases from V and 3 from J, leaving 11 bases between them. CDR3 in amino acids: CSVQGGYYNEQFF. The CDR3 coding sequence is TGCAGCGTTCAAGGCGGATACTACAATGAGCAGTTCTTC.

The chain is built from TRBV29-1 and TRBJ2-7; D is ambiguous. CDR3 length: 10 amino acids. Trimming left V 7 bases short and J 6 bases short, with 10 bases between. CDR1 SQVTM and CDR2 ANQGSEA come from the germline V gene. CDR3 sequence reads: CSALFGEQYF. CDR3 DNA sequence: TGCAGCGCCCTATTTGGCGAGCAGTACTTC.

This clone was picked up many times. CDR3 DNA: TGTGCCAGAAGTTTTGCTAGGGGGCATCAGCCCCAGCATTTT. Its translation is CARSFARGHQPQHF. V and J are TRBV5-3 and TRBJ1-5; TRBD1 agrees at 7 bases. TRBV5-3 is identified as an open reading frame with a role that is uncertain. Trimming removed 5 bases from V and 5 bases from J; junction bases left unmatched: 7. CDR3 size: 14 residues.

The gene calls are TRBV27 and TRBJ2-7, with TRBD2 as a possible D gene (5 bases). CDR1 and CDR2 from the germline V gene are MNHEY and SMNVEV (reference sequence). The V and J ends lost 2 bases and 6 bases respectively, with 5 bases between them. The CDR3 is made up of 11 amino acids. The CDR3 sequence is CASSLGSEQYF. DNA for the CDR3: TGTGCCAGCAGTTTAGGGAGCGAGCAGTACTTC.

V is TRBV28 and J is TRBJ1-3; D unresolved. Germline CDR1 and CDR2: MDHEN and SYDVKM. The CDR3 extends over 16 amino acids. V gave up 7 bases and J gave up 0 bases, with 16 bases separating them. For the CDR3, the DNA is TGTGCCAGCAACCTAAGAACCGGGAGCTCTGGAAACACCATATATTTT. Translated, it gives CASNLRTGSSGNTIYF.

The chain is built from TRBV2 and TRBJ2-7, with 8 bases fitting TRBD2. The CDR3 is 16 amino acids. From germline, CDR1 is SNHLY and CDR2 FYNNEI. Trimming removed 1 base from V and 6 bases from J; junction bases left unmatched: 11. CDR3: CASSEEVLADRSEQYF. The CDR3 DNA follows: TGTGCCAGCAGTGAAGAGGTACTAGCGGATCGTAGCGAGCAGTACTTC.

A few counts support this clone. The rearrangement uses TRBV4-2 and TRBJ2-7; 11 bases line up with TRBD2. Germline V gives CDR1 LGHNA, CDR2 YNFKEQ. There are 17 residues in the CDR3. V lost 4 bases, J lost 6 bases, and 14 bases stayed unmatched. The CDR3 loop reads CASSPSFSGGALLEQYF. The CDR3 nucleotides read TGTGCCAGCAGCCCATCCTTTAGCGGGGGGGCCTTACTCGAGCAGTACTTC.

The rearrangement joins TRBV27 to TRBJ1-5; D is unresolved. Germline CDR1 reads MNHEY; CDR2 reads SMNVEV (reference sequence). The CDR3 loop spans 13 amino acids. Trimming took off 3 bases at V and 5 bases at J, with 8 bases between the two ends. CDR3 coding DNA: TGTGCCAGCAGTTTGGTCGGAGATCAGCCCCAGCATTTT. Its translation is CASSLVGDQPQHF.

The chain uses TRBV18 and TRBJ1-4; TRBD1 agrees at 7 bases. V dropped 1 base and J dropped 10; count of bases not matched to a gene: 9. CDR1 and CDR2 (germline): KGHSH, LQKENI. This CDR3 region has 15 residues. The CDR3 nucleotides read TGTGCCAGCTCACCACGGCGGGACAGTACGACAAAACTGTTTTTT. Translated: CASSPRRDSTTKLFF.